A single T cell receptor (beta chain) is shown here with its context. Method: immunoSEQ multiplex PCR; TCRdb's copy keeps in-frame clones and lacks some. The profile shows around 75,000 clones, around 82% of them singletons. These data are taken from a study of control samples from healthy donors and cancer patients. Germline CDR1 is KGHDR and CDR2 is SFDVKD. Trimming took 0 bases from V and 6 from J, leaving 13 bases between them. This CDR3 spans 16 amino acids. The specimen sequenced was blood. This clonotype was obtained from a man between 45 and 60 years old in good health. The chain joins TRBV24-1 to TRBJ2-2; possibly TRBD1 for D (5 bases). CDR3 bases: TGTGCCACCAGTGATTTGACGGACAACATTGCCGGGGAGCTGTTTTTT. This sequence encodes CATSDLTDNIAGELFF.